These 7 T cell receptor beta chains share one sample of origin, sequenced in a study of cytomegalovirus exposure and HLA in healthy donors. Primers: 60 Vbeta forward and 13 Jbeta reverse. The protocol was immunoSEQ multiplex PCR, while the TCRdb copy is restricted to in-frame clones and leaves out a portion. Among 150,000 to 170,000 clones, roughly 75% were seen once, and the ten largest hold approximately 1.4%. The sequenced sample was PBMCs. The source is a man aged 18 to 35 in good health and CMV-seronegative.

This clone turned up a few times. The CDR3 protein is CASSVDYGRAYEQYF. CDR3 bases: TGTGCCAGCAGCGTAGATTACGGGAGGGCCTACGAGCAGTACTTC. This chain connects TRBV9 to TRBJ2-7, with TRBD2 matching over 8 bases. Losses at the gene ends were 0 bases for V and 2 bases for J; bases not matched to a gene: 4. The CDR3 runs 15 residues. CDR1 is SGDLS, CDR2 YYNGEE, per germline. Drawing the rest from reference TRBV9 and TRBJ2-7, the complete variable domain is DSGVTQTPKHLITATGQRVTLRCSPRSGDLSVYWYQQSLDQGLQFLIQYYNGEERAKGNILERFSAQQFPDLHSELNLSSLELGDSALYFCASSVDYGRAYEQYFGPGTRLTVT.

V and J are TRBV30 and TRBJ2-1; D remains ambiguous. Germline values: CDR1 GTSNPN, CDR2 SVGIG (reference sequence). CDR3 length equals 11 residues. V was clipped by 2 bases and J by 7 bases, with 6 bases between them. For the CDR3, the DNA is TGTGCCTGGAGTCAGGAAAATGAGCAGTTCTTC. Translated: CAWSQENEQFF.

The V and J genes are TRBV29-1 and TRBJ2-7, with 8 bases aligning to TRBD1. The germline CDR1 and CDR2 sequences are SQVTM and ANQGSEA. Trimming took 6 bases from V and 6 from J; bases not matched to a gene: 7. The CDR3 has 12 residues. The CDR3 loop is CSVSGTGVEQYF. In DNA, the CDR3 is TGCAGCGTATCCGGGACAGGTGTCGAGCAGTACTTC.

The J gene is TRBJ2-7, the V gene TRBV4-3, with 8 bases matching TRBD2. With V trimmed by 4 bases and J by 0 bases, 8 bases remained unmatched. CDR1 is LGHNA and CDR2 is YSLEER in the germline V gene. CDR3 length: 16 residues. CDR3 in DNA: TGCGCCAGCAGCCCCAGAGGGGGGACTAGCTCCTACGAGCAGTACTTC. As protein: CASSPRGGTSSYEQYF.

This clone has just a few counts. The V call is TRBV5-4, the J call TRBJ2-5; 9 nucleotides match TRBD2. V gave up 1 base and J gave up 5 bases; unmatched junction bases: 6. CDR3 size: 15 residues. The germline V gene encodes CDR1 SGHNT and CDR2 YYREEE (reference sequence). The CDR3 reads CASSLSGTSYETQYF. The DNA of the CDR3 is TGTGCCAGCAGCTTGAGCGGGACTAGCTACGAGACCCAGTACTTC.

About this clone itself: A read error may produce the germline difference seen at one junction end. The V and J genes are TRBV7-9 and TRBJ1-3; D not resolved. The CDR3 is 17 residues long. The germline CDR1 and CDR2 sequences are SEHNR and FQNEAQ (reference sequence). CDR3 coding DNA: TGTTCCAGCAGCTCGTTCCTGTGGAGCGTTTCTGGAAACACCATATATTTT. Encoded protein: CSSSSFLWSVSGNTIYF.

Concerning this clone: This specimen includes other DNA sequences encoding the same CDR3. This sequence joins TRBV4-1 and TRBJ2-7; 7 nucleotides agree with TRBD2. The length of the CDR3 is 14 residues. The V gene end was trimmed by 1 base and the J gene end by 2 bases; junction bases not matched to a gene: 2. The V gene's germline CDR1 is MGHRA and CDR2 YSYEKL. The CDR3 spells CASSQGGGPYEQYF. As DNA, the CDR3 is TGCGCCAGCAGCCAAGGGGGGGGACCCTACGAGCAGTACTTC.